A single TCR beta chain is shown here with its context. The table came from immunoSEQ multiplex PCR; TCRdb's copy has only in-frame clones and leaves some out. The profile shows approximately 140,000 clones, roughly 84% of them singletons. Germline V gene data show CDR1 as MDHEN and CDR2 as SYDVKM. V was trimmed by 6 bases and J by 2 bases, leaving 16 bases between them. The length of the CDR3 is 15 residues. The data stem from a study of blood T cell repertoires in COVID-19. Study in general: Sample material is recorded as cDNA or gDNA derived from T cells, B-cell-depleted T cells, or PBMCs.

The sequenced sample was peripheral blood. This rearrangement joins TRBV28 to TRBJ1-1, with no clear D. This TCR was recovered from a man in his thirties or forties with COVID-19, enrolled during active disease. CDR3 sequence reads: CASSEPRVVNTEAFF. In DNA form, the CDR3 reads TGTGCCAGCAGCGAACCCCGGGTGGTTAACACTGAAGCTTTCTTT. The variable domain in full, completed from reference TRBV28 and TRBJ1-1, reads DVKVTQSSRYLVKRTGEKVFLECVQDMDHENMFWYRQDPGLGLRLIYFSYDVKMKEKGDIPEGYSVSREKKERFSLILESASTNQTSMYLCASSEPRVVNTEAFFGQGTRLTVV.